The sequence of this TCR beta chain was determined in a study of T cell changes during pregnancy in multiple sclerosis. Using immunoSEQ multiplex PCR, the repertoire was profiled, and TCRdb retains in-frame clones only, with some absent. The table includes over 70,000 clones, 85% to 95% detected once. The V and J ends lost 6 bases and 9 bases, in that order; junction bases with no gene match: 5. This CDR3 region has 13 residues. From germline, CDR1 is MGHRA and CDR2 YSYEKL. The TCR originated in a female donor with multiple sclerosis, enrolled in a pregnancy study. The rearrangement links TRBV4-1 to TRBJ1-4; 9 bases agree with TRBD1. The sequencing used peripheral blood, collected in the first trimester of pregnancy. Here the CDR3 DNA reads TGCGCCAGCAGTATGGACAGGGGACAAAAACTGTTTTTT. This encodes CASSMDRGQKLFF.